Below, 26 T cell receptor beta chains from the same sample are listed, as sequenced in a study of identical twins. Via MiXCR, TCRdb re-called the 5' RACE reads, giving one row per CDR3 protein. This table holds over 600,000 distinct CDR3 sequences, approximately 21% found once. These sequences were also reported in another study, on T cells expressing NK-cell markers.

Input material: PBMCs. Every receptor here comes from a woman younger than 35 in good health.

V usage is TRBV5-1 and J usage is TRBJ1-6; D perhaps matches TRBD1 (5 bases). Germline CDR1 is SGHRS and CDR2 is YFSETQ. The CDR3 extends over 14 amino acids. Trimming left V 7 bases short and J 7 bases short, with 15 bases between. As DNA, the CDR3 is TGCGCCAGCGGTAGCGGACACCCCAATTCACCCCTCCACTTT. Amino acid sequence: CASGSGHPNSPLHF.

This clonotype was seen only a few times. The chain uses TRBV20-1 and TRBJ2-3; D gene unclear. The germline V and J ends were trimmed by 3 bases and 2 bases, with 15 bases remaining between them. Germline-derived CDR1 and CDR2 are DFQATT and SNEGSKA (reference sequence). This CDR3 is 15 amino acids long. CDR3 sequence: CSASPANGATDTQYF. The CDR3 region has the DNA TGCAGTGCTAGCCCGGCGAACGGTGCCACAGATACGCAGTATTTT.

This clonotype was recorded many times. CDR3 sequence (DNA): TGTGCCAGCAGCTCCGACTCGAACACCGGGGAGCTGTTTTTT. Encoded protein: CASSSDSNTGELFF. The chain is built from TRBV7-9 and TRBJ2-2; no firm D call. V dropped 4 bases and J dropped 0 bases, with 6 bases sitting between them. CDR3 length: 14 residues. Germline V gene data show CDR1 as SEHNR and CDR2 as FQNEAQ (reference sequence).

This clonotype was seen ten or more times. The chain has TRBV20-1 and TRBJ2-7, with D perhaps TRBD2 (6 bases). The germline V gene has CDR1 DFQATT and CDR2 SNEGSKA (reference sequence). The CDR3 sequence is 12 residues long. The V and J ends lost 6 bases and 4 bases respectively, with 13 bases between them. CDR3 sequence reads: CSAHGRGYEQYF. The DNA of the CDR3 is TGCAGTGCCCACGGGAGAGGATACGAGCAGTACTTC.

This chain links TRBV9 with TRBJ2-2; a possible D gene is TRBD2 (6 bases). V was clipped by 2 bases and J by 2 bases, with 10 bases between them. This CDR3 contains 15 residues. Looked up from germline, CDR1 is SGDLS and CDR2 is YYNGEE. As DNA, the CDR3 is TGTGCCAGCAGCGTCGGGGGTGTCAACACCGGGGAGCTGTTTTTT. Protein product: CASSVGGVNTGELFF.

This clonotype has just a few counts. The genes are TRBV12-3 or TRBV12-4 and TRBJ1-6; D is perhaps TRBD1 (5 bases). The V end lost 5 bases, the J end lost 6 bases, and 14 bases lay between the germline ends. There are 15 residues in the CDR3. The CDR3 sequence is CASSGGRRINSPLHF. In nucleotides, the CDR3 is TGTGCCAGCAGTGGGGGACGGCGTATTAATTCACCCCTCCACTTT.

This clonotype showed up just a few times. This chain joins TRBV29-1 and TRBJ1-1, with a weak D call TRBD1 (6 bases). The CDR3 is 12 residues long. The germline V and J ends were trimmed by 3 bases and 5 bases, with 10 bases remaining between them. CDR1 and CDR2 from the germline V gene are SQVTM and ANQGSEA. For the CDR3, the DNA is TGCAGCGTTGATGGAGGACAGACTGAAGCTTTCTTT. Its protein is CSVDGGQTEAFF.

This clonotype was picked up a small number of times. The V call is TRBV10-3, the J call TRBJ2-2, with unresolved D. The V end was cut by 4 bases, the J end by 7 bases, with 10 bases between. CDR3 size: 13 residues. Germline V CDR1 and CDR2: ENHRY, SYGVKD. Here the CDR3 reads CAISVVGIGELFF. The CDR3 DNA is TGTGCCATCAGTGTGGTGGGGATCGGGGAGCTGTTTTTT.

This clonotype was counted between two and nine times. V is TRBV5-6 and J is TRBJ2-7, with 9 nucleotides matching TRBD1. Looked up from germline, CDR1 is SGHDT and CDR2 is YYEEEE. The CDR3 totals 15 residues. The V segment lost 5 bases and the J segment 2 bases; nucleotides outside the gene matches: 8. The CDR3, as DNA: TGTGCCAGCAGGGGACAGGGAACTAGTCCCTACGAGCAGTACTTC. Translating gives CASRGQGTSPYEQYF.

This clonotype has more than one count but fewer than ten. The gene calls are TRBV5-1 and TRBJ2-1; D gene ambiguous. V gave up 0 bases and J gave up 5 bases, with 9 bases separating them. Per the germline V gene, CDR1 is SGHRS and CDR2 is YFSETQ. The CDR3 length is 14 residues. The CDR3 sequence is CASSLAAANNEQFF. CDR3 sequence (DNA): TGCGCCAGCAGCTTGGCGGCAGCTAACAATGAGCAGTTCTTC.

This clonotype was picked up many times. The V gene is TRBV6-5, the J gene TRBJ1-1; D remains ambiguous. This CDR3 region has 13 residues. Trimming removed 0 bases from V and 1 base from J, with 3 bases in between. The germline CDR1 and CDR2 sequences are MNHEY and SVGAGI. The chain's CDR3 is CASSYSENTEAFF. The CDR3 region has the DNA TGTGCCAGCAGTTACTCAGAGAACACTGAAGCTTTCTTT.

This clonotype was seen only a few times. The chain has TRBV6-2 or TRBV6-3 and TRBJ1-1; 9 bases fit TRBD1. V lost 2 bases, J lost 0 bases, and 4 bases stayed unmatched. The CDR3 covers 16 residues. Germline V gives CDR1 MNHEY, CDR2 SVGEGT. Written as DNA, the CDR3 is TGTGCCAGCAGTTACCGGGGACAGGGAATGAACACTGAAGCTTTCTTT. Protein: CASSYRGQGMNTEAFF.

This clonotype was seen only a few times. This rearrangement joins TRBV27 to TRBJ2-7; D may be TRBD1 (6 bases). CDR1 and CDR2 from the germline V gene are MNHEY and SMNVEV (reference sequence). V lost 5 bases to trimming and J lost 3 bases, with 17 bases between them. The CDR3 is made up of 15 amino acids. CDR3: CASSRKQGHNYEQYF. For the CDR3, the DNA is TGTGCCAGCAGTAGGAAACAGGGCCATAACTACGAGCAGTACTTC.

This rearrangement joins TRBV20-1 to TRBJ2-7, with 12 nucleotides matching TRBD2. Germline loops: CDR1 DFQATT, CDR2 SNEGSKA (reference sequence). V gave up 1 base and J gave up 1 base; unmatched junction bases: 17. The CDR3 spans 20 residues. The CDR3 DNA reads as TGCAGTGCTAGAGCAGTCATTGGGCTAGCGGGGGGGCCGGGATCCTACGAGCAGTACTTC. Protein: CSARAVIGLAGGPGSYEQYF.

This clonotype turned up a few times. The chain couples TRBV12-3 or TRBV12-4 to TRBJ2-2; D unclear. Trimming left V 9 bases short and J 3 bases short, with 8 bases between. This CDR3 spans 12 amino acids. The CDR3 loop is CARLTDTGELFF. The CDR3 DNA is TGTGCCAGATTGACGGACACCGGGGAGCTGTTTTTT.

CDR3 DNA sequence: TGTGCCAGCAGCTGGACTGATGGATCCGGGGAGCTGTTTTTT. This translates into CASSWTDGSGELFF. V usage is TRBV12-3 or TRBV12-4 and J usage is TRBJ2-2; weak D call: TRBD2 (5 bases). The CDR3 is 14 residues long. Trimming cost V 6 bases and J 6 bases, with 14 bases left between them.

The V call is TRBV7-2, the J call TRBJ2-7, with D unclear. The CDR3 is made up of 15 amino acids. V gave up 2 bases and J gave up 0 bases, with 11 bases separating them. Germline assignment: CDR1 SGHTA and CDR2 FQGNSA. This CDR3 is CASSLLLLPSYEQYF. For the CDR3, the DNA is TGTGCCAGCAGCTTATTGCTCTTACCCTCCTACGAGCAGTACTTC. The whole variable domain, remainder taken from reference TRBV7-2 and TRBJ2-7, is GAGVSQSPSNKVTEKGKDVELRCDPISGHTALYWYRQSLGQGLEFLIYFQGNSAPDKSGLPSDRFSAERTGGSVSTLTIQRTQQEDSAVYLCASSLLLLPSYEQYFGPGTRLTVT.

This clonotype came up a few times. V and J are TRBV7-3 and TRBJ2-1, with D unclear. Germline V lookup: CDR1 SGHTA, CDR2 FQGTGA. Trimming took 8 bases from V and 6 from J, leaving 11 bases between them. The CDR3 has 12 amino acids. This CDR3 is CASAHGRNEQFF. CDR3 DNA sequence: TGTGCCAGCGCCCATGGGCGCAATGAGCAGTTCTTC.

The V gene is TRBV29-1, the J gene TRBJ1-1, with 10 positions matching TRBD1. With 7 bases clipped from V and 0 bases from J, the junction kept 2 bases outside the gene matches. The CDR3 consists of 13 residues. Germline CDR1 and CDR2: SQVTM and ANQGSEA. The CDR3 DNA reads as TGCAGCGGGGACAGGGGCATGAACACTGAAGCTTTCTTT. It specifies CSGDRGMNTEAFF.

This clonotype was counted at least ten times. The chain is built from TRBV3-1 and TRBJ2-5; D gene unclear. The germline V and J ends were trimmed by 1 base and 5 bases, with 14 bases remaining between them. CDR3 size: 15 residues. Germline assignment: CDR1 LGHDT and CDR2 YNNKEL (reference sequence). For the CDR3, the DNA is TGTGCCAGCAGCCAAGGACTGCCGACAATTGAGACCCAGTACTTC. Protein sequence: CASSQGLPTIETQYF.

This clonotype was observed a few times. The chain is built from TRBV7-8 and TRBJ2-3, with 7 bases lining up with TRBD2. The length of the CDR3 is 15 residues. The V gene's germline CDR1 is SGHVS and CDR2 FQNEAQ. Trimming removed 5 bases from V and 2 bases from J; junction bases left unmatched: 7. CDR3 DNA: TGTGCCAGCAGCCTCCTAGCGGATCTCACAGATACGCAGTATTTT. It is translated as CASSLLADLTDTQYF.

The V and J genes are TRBV25-1 and TRBJ1-1, with D hard to call. Per germline, CDR1 MGHDK and CDR2 SYGVNS. V gave up 1 base and J gave up 4 bases, with 13 bases separating them. The length of the CDR3 is 15 residues. The CDR3 coding sequence is TGTGCCAGCAGTGAATCAGTTCGGGAGAGCACTGAAGCTTTCTTT. Its translation: CASSESVRESTEAFF.

The chain has TRBV15 and TRBJ1-2; possible D gene TRBD1, 5 bases. The CDR3 sequence is 16 residues long. The V gene's germline CDR1 is LNHNV and CDR2 YYDKDF (reference sequence). V was shortened by 3 bases and J by 2 bases, with 16 bases between the two germline ends. The CDR3 region has the DNA TGTGCCACCAGCAGGACGGCACGGGGGGAAAACTATGGCTACACCTTC. It encodes CATSRTARGENYGYTF.

At least ten counts were recorded for this clonotype. CDR3 in DNA: TGCAGTGCTAGAGGGGGACTCACCTACAATGAGCAGTTCTTC. Protein: CSARGGLTYNEQFF. The chain employs TRBV20-1 and TRBJ2-1; maybe TRBD2 (6 bases). Trimming stripped 1 base from V and 2 bases from J, with 9 bases between. Germline V gives CDR1 DFQATT, CDR2 SNEGSKA (reference sequence). The CDR3 is 14 amino acids.

V is TRBV6-1 and J is TRBJ2-3, with 10 nucleotides matching TRBD2. CDR1 MNHNS and CDR2 SASEGT come from the germline V gene. J was trimmed by 6 bases and V by 6 bases; bases with no gene match: 6. The CDR3 runs 14 residues. The DNA for the CDR3 is TGTGCCAGCAGGCCAGCGGGAGGGGGGGATACGCAGTATTTT. It is translated as CASRPAGGGDTQYF.

The chain uses TRBV5-1 and TRBJ2-3; possible D gene TRBD2, 6 bases. Germline V gene lookup returns CDR1 SGHRS and CDR2 YFSETQ. V lost 0 bases to trimming and J lost 3 bases, with 14 bases between them. There are 16 residues in the CDR3. The CDR3 is CASSLGPDAGTDTQYF. DNA of the CDR3: TGCGCCAGCAGCTTGGGGCCCGATGCGGGGACAGATACGCAGTATTTT.